This T cell receptor (beta chain) appears in the sequencing data of a study of tissue T cells after allogeneic stem cell transplantation. On the study more broadly: Pathologist H&E review favored samples with visible lymphocytes for sequencing among multiple samples. Regarding the study as a whole: Blood and spleen captured only part of the tissue TCR repertoire.

All graft-versus-host disease patients had gastrointestinal involvement and received several lines of directed therapy. The assay was immunoSEQ multiplex PCR, and TCRdb's table has in-frame clones only and misses some. The sample has 740 or so clones; under 55% are singletons. This clone has more than one count but fewer than ten. Its antigen is not known. The sample in question was jejunal tissue, obtained at autopsy. This sequence was found in a female patient aged 35 to 69 with steroid-refractory graft-versus-host disease after an allogeneic stem cell transplant. Some T cells may arise from the graft donor.

In nucleotides, the CDR3 is TGTGCCAGCAGCCAAGGGCCATCCACAGATACGCAGTATTTT. Translation: CASSQGPSTDTQYF. This chain uses TRBV4-2 with TRBJ2-3; D is undetermined. V was trimmed by 1 base and J by 2 bases, leaving 7 bases between them. This CDR3 comprises 14 residues. Germline CDR1 reads LGHNA; CDR2 reads YNFKEQ.